This TCR beta chain is drawn from a study of cytomegalovirus exposure and HLA in healthy donors. Across the study: A previous analysis identified fewer than 130 million unique TCR beta sequences derived from around 180 million T cells. Whole-study results and caveats: The study recorded more than 150 TCR beta chains that were cytomegalovirus-associated.

Worth noting for this clone: The antigen remains unidentified.

Germline-derived CDR1 and CDR2 are SGHDT and YYEEEE. The CDR3 is 16 amino acids. Trimming removed 2 bases from V and 0 bases from J, with 12 bases in between. With 60 Vbeta and 13 Jbeta primers, the PCR was carried out. Profiled with immunoSEQ multiplex PCR; TCRdb holds only in-frame clones, not every one. In all, the sample yields 150,000 to 200,000 clones. This TCR came from a man younger than 45 in good health and CMV-seronegative. This chain uses TRBV5-6 with TRBJ2-1; tentatively, D is TRBD2 (5 bases). Sequencing was done on a sample of PBMCs. The CDR3, as DNA: TGTGCCAGCAGCTTATGGTCCACTAGCTCCTACAATGAGCAGTTCTTC. It codes for CASSLWSTSSYNEQFF.